This TCR beta chain was identified during a study of T cell responses to AZD1222 COVID-19 vaccine (dated by TCRdb to the early 2020s). With regard to the full study: AZD1222 recipients given second doses at about 4 weeks or at about 12 weeks were pooled, since spike-specific TCR depth and breadth were not found to differ between the two schedules. A total of under 250 trial participants underwent TCR sequencing, of whom 200 to 220 had received two doses of AZD1222 and approximately 25 had received two doses of the MenACWY control vaccine. Enrollment into the trials was organized by age into subgroups of 18-55, 56-69 and 70-plus years, and those subgroups contained roughly 150, 30 and 60 TCR-sequenced participants, respectively.

The CDR3 regions of human TCRbeta chains were analyzed by immunosequencing. The authors' pipeline ran thus. Repertoire TCRs were checked for matches against a reference library of SARS-CoV-2-specific TCRs that had been generated using the MIRA antigen-specificity platform. Breadth meant the fraction of unique TCRs that were SARS-CoV-2-associated, whereas depth meant the fraction of total T cells that were SARS-CoV-2-associated. Each spike-specific TCR was assigned to its reactive spike region and to a CD4 or CD8 class using the MIRA data. Log10-transformed breadth and depth values were compared by one-way ANOVA with Sidak's multiple comparisons tests. This is the immuneACCESS table as TCRdb keeps it, with only in-frame sequences that have V and J called. A part of the clones is gone; compared with another copy, unresolved V genes explain less than half, and the rest is unexplained. From that table come the V and J calls and clone size; the DNA was used to work out D and trimming. The sample data list just under 95,000 clones, and approximately 91% of these were observed just once. The top ten constitute 20% to 25% of the sample.

Here is what the overall study found, with its caveats: Because no samples from the day 14 peak response were available, repertoires could be characterized only after the peak T cell response. Vaccine-associated CD4 TCRs spanned the whole spike protein, with dominant responses in regions 160-218 and 743-854. Participants were mostly white British and included more females than males, and it was suggested by the authors that clonal diversity may have been underestimated. The 56-69-year group was small, and its depth increase did not reach significance, likely because of low power. After two AZD1222 doses, both the breadth and the depth of spike-specific TCRs were significantly higher than at day 0 and than in MenACWY recipients. Conclusions about previously exposed vaccinees were limited because only six AZD1222 recipients were SARS-CoV-2 seropositive at baseline. Nearly half of unique spike-specific TCRs reportedly recognized epitopes outside regions mutated in the B.1.351 and B.1.1.7 variants.

Details on this clone: This receptor's antigen is unknown. It has no much larger one-base neighbor in the sample; base qualities were not kept.

The time point label, as the study defines it: baseline before first vaccination. Vaccinee samples were obtained from the UK trials COV001 and COV002, which included a single-blind randomized controlled phase 2/3 trial of AZD1222 (ChAdOx1 nCoV-19) in healthy adults. For TCRbeta chain sequencing, PBMC samples from trial participants were taken at day 0 and at day 28 after the second dose. The germline V end is reduced by 5 bases and the J end by 3 bases; junction bases left unmatched: 3. Based on the germline V gene, the CDR1 and CDR2 sequences are SNHLY and FYNNEI. The CDR3 holds 14 amino acids from the cysteine to the phenylalanine. Solely the CDR3 DNA is kept, with 42 bases framed from the first base.

The rearrangement combines TRBV2 with TRBJ2-1, and TRBD1 matches 8 of the central bases. The source is an adult in good health. Here the sequenced sample was peripheral blood, taken on day 0 of AZD1222 vaccination. The CDR3 corresponds to CASSSGQGYNEQFF. The nucleotide sequence reads as follows: TGTGCCAGCAGTTCCGGACAGGGCTACAATGAGCAGTTCTTC.